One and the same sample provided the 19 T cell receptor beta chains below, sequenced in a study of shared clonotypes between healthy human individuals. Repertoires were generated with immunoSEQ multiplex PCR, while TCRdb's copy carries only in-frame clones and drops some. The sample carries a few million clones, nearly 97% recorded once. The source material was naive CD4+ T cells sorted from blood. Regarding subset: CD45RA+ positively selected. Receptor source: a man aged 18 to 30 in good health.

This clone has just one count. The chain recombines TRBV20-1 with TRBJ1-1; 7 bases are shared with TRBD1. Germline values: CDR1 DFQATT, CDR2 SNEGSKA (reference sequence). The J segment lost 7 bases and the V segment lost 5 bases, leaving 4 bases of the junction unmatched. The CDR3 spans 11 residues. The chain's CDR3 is CSASTGVEAFF. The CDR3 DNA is TGCAGTGCTTCCACAGGGGTTGAAGCTTTCTTT.

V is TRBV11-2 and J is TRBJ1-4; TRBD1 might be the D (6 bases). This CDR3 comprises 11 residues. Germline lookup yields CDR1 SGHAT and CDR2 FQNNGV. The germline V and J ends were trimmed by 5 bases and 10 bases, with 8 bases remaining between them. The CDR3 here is CASSIGGKLFF. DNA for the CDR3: TGTGCCAGCAGCATAGGGGGAAAACTGTTTTTT.

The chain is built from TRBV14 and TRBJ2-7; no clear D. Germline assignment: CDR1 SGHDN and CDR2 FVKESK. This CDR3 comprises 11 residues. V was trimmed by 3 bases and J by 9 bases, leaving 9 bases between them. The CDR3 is CASSHSTRQYF. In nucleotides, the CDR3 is TGTGCCAGCAGCCATTCGACAAGGCAGTACTTC.

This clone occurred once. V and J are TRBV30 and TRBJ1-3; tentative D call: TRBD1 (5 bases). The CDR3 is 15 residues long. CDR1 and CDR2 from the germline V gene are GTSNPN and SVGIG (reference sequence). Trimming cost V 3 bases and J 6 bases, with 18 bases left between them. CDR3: CAWRGDRTSENTIYF. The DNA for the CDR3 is TGTGCCTGGAGGGGAGACAGAACGAGCGAAAACACCATATATTTT.

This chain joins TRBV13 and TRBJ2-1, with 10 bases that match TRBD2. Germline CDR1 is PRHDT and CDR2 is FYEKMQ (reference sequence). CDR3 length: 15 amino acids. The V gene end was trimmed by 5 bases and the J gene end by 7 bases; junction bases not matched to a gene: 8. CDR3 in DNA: TGTGCCAGCAGCGAAAGCGGGAGGGCCGGTAATGAGCAGTTCTTC. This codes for CASSESGRAGNEQFF.

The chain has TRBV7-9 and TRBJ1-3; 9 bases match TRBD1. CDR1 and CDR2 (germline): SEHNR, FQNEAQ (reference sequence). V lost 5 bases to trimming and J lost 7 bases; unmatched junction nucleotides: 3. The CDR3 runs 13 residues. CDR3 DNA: TGTGCCAGCAGCGGACAGGGGTCGAACACCATATATTTT. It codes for CASSGQGSNTIYF.

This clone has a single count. This CDR3 is CASSLAGGIDTQYF. The CDR3 DNA follows: TGTGCCAGCAGTCTAGCGGGAGGGATAGATACGCAGTATTTT. The chain joins TRBV6-5 to TRBJ2-3; 12 bases match TRBD2. There are 14 residues in the CDR3. The germline CDR1 and CDR2 sequences are MNHEY and SVGAGI. J was trimmed by 5 bases and V by 5 bases; bases with no gene match: 2.

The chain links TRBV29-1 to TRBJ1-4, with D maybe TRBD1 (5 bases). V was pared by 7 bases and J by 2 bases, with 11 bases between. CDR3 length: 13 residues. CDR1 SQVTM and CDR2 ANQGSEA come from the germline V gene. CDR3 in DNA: TGCAGCGCTGTTGAGGGGACTAATGAAAAACTGTTTTTT. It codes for CSAVEGTNEKLFF.

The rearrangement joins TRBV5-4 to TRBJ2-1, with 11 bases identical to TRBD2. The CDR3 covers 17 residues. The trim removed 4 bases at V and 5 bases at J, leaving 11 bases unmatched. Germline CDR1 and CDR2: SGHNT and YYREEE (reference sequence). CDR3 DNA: TGTGCCAGCAGCATAAATAGCGGGGGGGACGGCGACAATGAGCAGTTCTTC. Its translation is CASSINSGGDGDNEQFF.

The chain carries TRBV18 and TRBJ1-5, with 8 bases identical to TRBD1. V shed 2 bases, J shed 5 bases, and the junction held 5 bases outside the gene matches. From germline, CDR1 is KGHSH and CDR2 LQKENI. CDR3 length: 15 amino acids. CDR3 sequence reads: CASSPGQGGYQPQHF. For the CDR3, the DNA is TGTGCCAGCTCACCAGGACAGGGCGGTTATCAGCCCCAGCATTTT.

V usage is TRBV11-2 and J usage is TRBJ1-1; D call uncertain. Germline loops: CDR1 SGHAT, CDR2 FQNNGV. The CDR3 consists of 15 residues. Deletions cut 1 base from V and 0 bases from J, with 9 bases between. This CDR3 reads CASSLGPGMNTEAFF. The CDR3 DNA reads TGTGCCAGCAGCTTAGGTCCGGGAATGAACACTGAAGCTTTCTTT.

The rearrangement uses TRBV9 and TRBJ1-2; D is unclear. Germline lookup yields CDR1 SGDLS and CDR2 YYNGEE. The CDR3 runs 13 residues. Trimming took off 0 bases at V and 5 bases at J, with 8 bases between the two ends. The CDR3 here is CASSVAVGYGYTF. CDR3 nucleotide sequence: TGTGCCAGCAGCGTAGCCGTGGGGTATGGCTACACCTTC.

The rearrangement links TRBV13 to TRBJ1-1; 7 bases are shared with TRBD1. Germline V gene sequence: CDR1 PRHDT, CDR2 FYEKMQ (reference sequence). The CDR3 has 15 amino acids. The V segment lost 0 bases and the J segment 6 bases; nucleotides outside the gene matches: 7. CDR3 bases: TGTGCCAGCAGCTTAGGGGACAGGAGAAAGGCTGAAGCTTTCTTT. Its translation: CASSLGDRRKAEAFF.

The CDR3 is CASSIQTGKMYEQYF. CDR3 bases: TGTGCCAGCAGTATACAGACAGGGAAAATGTACGAGCAGTACTTC. The gene calls are TRBV6-1 and TRBJ2-7, with 7 bases identical to TRBD1. This CDR3 has 15 amino acids. Germline values: CDR1 MNHNS, CDR2 SASEGT. With V trimmed by 5 bases and J by 4 bases, 11 bases remained unmatched.

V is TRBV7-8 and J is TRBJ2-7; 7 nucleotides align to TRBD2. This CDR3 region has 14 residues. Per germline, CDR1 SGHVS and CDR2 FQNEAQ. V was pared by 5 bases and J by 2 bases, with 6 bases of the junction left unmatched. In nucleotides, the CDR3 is TGTGCCAGCAGCGACCAGCGGGGAACCTACGAGCAGTACTTC. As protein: CASSDQRGTYEQYF. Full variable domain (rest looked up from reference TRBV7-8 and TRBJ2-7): GAGVSQSPRYKVAKRGQDVALRCDPISGHVSLFWYQQALGQGPEFLTYFQNEAQLDKSGLPSDRFFAERPEGSVSTLKIQRTQQEDSAVYLCASSDQRGTYEQYFGPGTRLTVT.

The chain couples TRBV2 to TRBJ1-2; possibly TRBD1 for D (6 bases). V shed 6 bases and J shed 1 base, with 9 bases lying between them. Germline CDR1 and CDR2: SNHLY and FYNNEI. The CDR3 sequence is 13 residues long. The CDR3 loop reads CASRDSYNYGYTF. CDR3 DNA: TGTGCCAGCAGGGACAGCTATAACTATGGCTACACCTTC.

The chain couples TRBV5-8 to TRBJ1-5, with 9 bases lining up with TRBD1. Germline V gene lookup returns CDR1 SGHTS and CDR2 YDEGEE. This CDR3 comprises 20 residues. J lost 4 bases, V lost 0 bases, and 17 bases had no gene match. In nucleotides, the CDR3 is TGTGCCAGCAGCTTGGTTCCGACAGGGGGATGGTGGAGTGGGAATCAGCCCCAGCATTTT. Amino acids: CASSLVPTGGWWSGNQPQHF.

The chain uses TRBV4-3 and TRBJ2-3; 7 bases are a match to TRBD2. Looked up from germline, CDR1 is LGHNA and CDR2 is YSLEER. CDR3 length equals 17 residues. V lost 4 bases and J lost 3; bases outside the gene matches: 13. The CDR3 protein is CASSLQGDGRPTDTQYF. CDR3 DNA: TGCGCCAGCAGCCTACAAGGTGACGGGAGGCCGACAGATACGCAGTATTTT.

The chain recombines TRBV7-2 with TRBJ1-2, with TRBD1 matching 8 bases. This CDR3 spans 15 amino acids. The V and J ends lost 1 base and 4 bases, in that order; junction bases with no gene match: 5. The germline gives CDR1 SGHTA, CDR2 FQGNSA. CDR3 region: CASSLGQGRGYGYTF. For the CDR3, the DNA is TGTGCCAGCAGCTTAGGACAGGGGCGGGGCTATGGCTACACCTTC.